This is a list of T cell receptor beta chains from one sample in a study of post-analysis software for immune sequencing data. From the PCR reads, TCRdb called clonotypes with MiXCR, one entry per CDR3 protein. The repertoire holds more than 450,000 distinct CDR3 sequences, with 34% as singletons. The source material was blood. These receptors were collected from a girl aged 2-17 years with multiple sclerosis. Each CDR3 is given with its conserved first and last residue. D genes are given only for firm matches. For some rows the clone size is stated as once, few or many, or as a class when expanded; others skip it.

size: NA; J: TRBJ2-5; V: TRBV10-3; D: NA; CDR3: CAISESRQAPTSGTQYF; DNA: TGTGCCATCAGTGAGTCGAGACAGGCCCCAACGAGTGGGACCCAGTACTTC
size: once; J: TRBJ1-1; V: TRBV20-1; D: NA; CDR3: CSAPPLPGENTEAFF; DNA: TGCAGTGCTCCCCCCCTCCCAGGAGAGAACACTGAAGCTTTCTTT
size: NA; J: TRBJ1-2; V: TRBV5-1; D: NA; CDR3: CASSLRTARGYTF; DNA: TGCGCCAGCAGCCTCAGGACAGCACGGGGCTACACCTTC
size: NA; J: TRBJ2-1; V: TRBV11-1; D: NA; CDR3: CASSWGRGTLHNEQFF; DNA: TGTGCCAGCAGCTGGGGGAGGGGGACACTTCATAATGAGCAGTTCTTC
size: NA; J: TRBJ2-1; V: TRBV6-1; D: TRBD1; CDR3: CASSDFLTGRYNEQFF; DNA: TGTGCCAGCAGTGATTTTCTGACAGGGCGCTACAATGAGCAGTTCTTC
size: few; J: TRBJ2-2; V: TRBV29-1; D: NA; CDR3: CSGRDSNTGELFF; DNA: TGCAGCGGCCGGGACTCCAACACCGGGGAGCTGTTTTTT
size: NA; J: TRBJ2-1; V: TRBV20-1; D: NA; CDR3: CSAPGVEGPDEQFF; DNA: TGCAGTGCTCCCGGTGTGGAAGGCCCCGATGAGCAGTTCTTC
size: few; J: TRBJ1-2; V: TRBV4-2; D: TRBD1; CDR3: CASSQDGQGLDYGYTF; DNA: TGTGCCAGCAGCCAAGACGGACAGGGGCTTGACTATGGCTACACCTTC
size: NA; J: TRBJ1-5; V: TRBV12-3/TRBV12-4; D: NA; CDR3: CASSLLGVEDQPQHF; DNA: TGTGCCAGCAGTTTATTAGGGGTGGAGGACCAGCCCCAGCATTTT
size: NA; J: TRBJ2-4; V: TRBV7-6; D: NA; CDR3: CATTDKNIQYF; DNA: TGTGCCACTACGGACAAAAACATTCAGTACTTC
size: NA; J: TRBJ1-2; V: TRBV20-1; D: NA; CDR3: CSARDPYRDGYTF; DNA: TGCAGTGCTAGAGACCCGTATCGGGATGGCTACACCTTC
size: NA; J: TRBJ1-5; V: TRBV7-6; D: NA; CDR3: CASSLPVSNQPQHF; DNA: TGTGCCAGCAGCTTACCGGTTAGCAATCAGCCCCAGCATTTT
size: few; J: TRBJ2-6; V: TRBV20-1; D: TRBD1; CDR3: CSAFPTGAYSGANVLTF; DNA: TGCAGTGCTTTTCCGACAGGGGCTTACTCTGGGGCCAACGTCCTGACTTTC
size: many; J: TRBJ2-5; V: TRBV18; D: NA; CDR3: CASSPTYQETQYF; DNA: TGTGCCAGCTCACCCACGTACCAAGAGACCCAGTACTTC
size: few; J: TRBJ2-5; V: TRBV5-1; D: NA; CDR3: CASSLMGAQETQYF; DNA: TGCGCCAGCAGCTTGATGGGGGCACAAGAGACCCAGTACTTC
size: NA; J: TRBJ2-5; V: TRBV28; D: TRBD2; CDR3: CASSFLTSGGPYQETQYF; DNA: TGTGCCAGCAGTTTTTTGACTAGCGGGGGGCCGTACCAAGAGACCCAGTACTTC
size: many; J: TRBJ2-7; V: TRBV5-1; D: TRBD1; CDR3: CASSPDRDEQYF; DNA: TGTGCCAGCAGCCCCGACAGGGACGAGCAGTACTTC
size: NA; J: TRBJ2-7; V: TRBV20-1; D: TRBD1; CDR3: CSVKTGACYEQYF; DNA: TGCAGTGTTAAAACAGGGGCCTGCTACGAGCAGTACTTC